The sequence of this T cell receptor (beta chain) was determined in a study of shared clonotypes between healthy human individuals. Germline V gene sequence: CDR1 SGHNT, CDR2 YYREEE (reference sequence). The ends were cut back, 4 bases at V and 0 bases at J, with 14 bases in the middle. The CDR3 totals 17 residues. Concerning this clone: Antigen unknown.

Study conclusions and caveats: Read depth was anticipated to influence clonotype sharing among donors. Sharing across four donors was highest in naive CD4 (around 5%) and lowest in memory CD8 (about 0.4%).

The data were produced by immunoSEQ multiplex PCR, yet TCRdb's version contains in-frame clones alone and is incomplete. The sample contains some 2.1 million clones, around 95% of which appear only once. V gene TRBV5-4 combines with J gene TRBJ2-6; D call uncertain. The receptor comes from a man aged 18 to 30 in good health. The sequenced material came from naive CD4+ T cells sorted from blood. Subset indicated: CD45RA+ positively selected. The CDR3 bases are TGTGCCAGCAGCCCCGGTTTGGTCCGCTCTGGGGCCAACGTCCTGACTTTC. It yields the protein CASSPGLVRSGANVLTF.